What follows are 12 T cell receptor beta chains derived from one specimen sequenced in a study of beta chain features in type 1 diabetes. Study-wide results and caveats: Moderate but significant shortening of TCRB CDR3s was recorded in all four CD4+ subsets from Type 1 diabetes patients.

Sequenced material consisted of expressed TCRB transcripts (all of the isolated RNA was reverse transcribed). The data were produced by immunoSEQ multiplex PCR, yet TCRdb's version contains in-frame clones alone and is incomplete. The table includes some 160,000 clones, 6.5% to 8.5% detected once. The antigens these receptors bind are not known. Sequenced: central memory CD4+ T cells from blood. These receptors were taken from a woman aged 18 to 35 with type 1 diabetes.

The chain has TRBV4-1 and TRBJ2-7; D unclear. The germline gives CDR1 MGHRA, CDR2 YSYEKL. V shed 2 bases and J shed 5 bases, with 19 bases lying between them. This CDR3 region has 16 residues. Here the CDR3 reads CASSQMKTVGNDEQYF. In DNA form, the CDR3 reads TGCGCCAGCAGCCAAATGAAGACTGTGGGTAACGACGAGCAGTACTTC.

This clone was seen a handful of times. The CDR3 sequence is CASRIQGPGLATNTGELFF. The CDR3 bases are TGTGCCAGCAGGATACAGGGACCGGGACTAGCGACGAACACCGGGGAGCTGTTTTTT. The V gene is TRBV7-8, the J gene TRBJ2-2; 10 nucleotides agree with TRBD2. The CDR3 contains 19 residues. The germline gives CDR1 SGHVS, CDR2 FQNEAQ. V gave up 6 bases and J gave up 0 bases; unmatched junction bases: 13.

The chain links TRBV7-2 to TRBJ1-1; 8 positions match TRBD1. Germline CDR1 SGHTA, CDR2 FQGNSA. There are 16 residues in the CDR3. V shed 6 bases, J shed 0 bases, and the junction held 9 bases outside the gene matches. For the CDR3, the DNA is TGTGCCAGCAGTACCGGGACAGGTTTCATGAACACTGAAGCTTTCTTT. This codes for CASSTGTGFMNTEAFF.

The gene calls are TRBV7-3 and TRBJ2-1; possible D gene TRBD1, 6 bases. Germline V gene data show CDR1 as SGHTA and CDR2 as FQGTGA. The CDR3 sequence is 16 residues long. Trimming shortened V by 3 bases and J by 7 bases, and 19 bases separated the two germline ends. CDR3 amino acids: CASSLGASGRVNEQFF. The DNA for the CDR3 is TGTGCCAGCAGCTTGGGGGCTAGTGGTCGGGTAAATGAGCAGTTCTTC. Using reference TRBV7-3 and TRBJ2-1 for the parts outside the CDR3, the full variable domain is GAGVSQTPSNKVTEKGKYVELRCDPISGHTALYWYRQSLGQGPEFLIYFQGTGAADDSGLPNDRFFAVRPEGSVSTLKIQRTERGDSAVYLCASSLGASGRVNEQFFGPGTRLTVL.

This clone showed up just a few times. The rearrangement joins TRBV5-4 to TRBJ2-7, with 7 bases fitting TRBD1. The germline CDR1 and CDR2 sequences are SGHNT and YYREEE (reference sequence). This CDR3 is 14 amino acids long. After removal of 1 base from V and 5 bases from J, the junction contained 6 bases not matched to a gene. CDR3 region: CASSLQGVTDEQYF. CDR3 DNA sequence: TGTGCCAGCAGCTTGCAGGGGGTGACCGACGAGCAGTACTTC.

This clone was counted between two and nine times. Other DNA sequences from this sample encode an identical CDR3 as well. The V gene is TRBV5-1, the J gene TRBJ2-2; 11 nucleotides agree with TRBD2. The CDR3 is made up of 16 amino acids. Germline CDR1 is SGHRS and CDR2 is YFSETQ. Unmatched junction bases numbered 3, after V lost 0 bases and J lost 5 bases. The CDR3: CASSLATSGDTGELFF. CDR3 in DNA: TGCGCCAGCAGCTTGGCGACTAGCGGGGATACCGGGGAGCTGTTTTTT.

This clone was recorded only once. V usage is TRBV7-2 and J usage is TRBJ2-3; D is possibly TRBD2 (6 bases). Germline V gene lookup returns CDR1 SGHTA and CDR2 FQGNSA. CDR3 length equals 15 residues. With 2 bases removed from V and 1 base from J, the gap between germline ends came to 10 bases. The DNA for the CDR3 is TGTGCCAGCAGCTTAAGTAGCGGCCGCACAGATACGCAGTATTTT. It encodes CASSLSSGRTDTQYF.

This clone was observed a few times. The chain joins TRBV4-3 to TRBJ1-1, with D perhaps TRBD1 (6 bases). The CDR3 runs 15 residues. Germline V CDR1 and CDR2: LGHNA, YSLEER. Trimming took 1 base from V and 3 from J, leaving 12 bases between them. CDR3 nucleotide sequence: TGCGCCAGCAGCCAAGGTCAACAGGGTGACACTGAAGCTTTCTTT. It is translated as CASSQGQQGDTEAFF.

In this sample, this clone turned up a few times. The chain recombines TRBV21-1 with TRBJ1-1; TRBD1, as called in the table, went unchecked against the DNA. TRBV21-1 corresponds to a pseudogene. The CDR3 has 18 amino acids. CDR3 bases: TGTGCCAGCAGCAAAGGAAGGGTACAGGGGCGAGGGAACACTGAAGCTTTCTTT. This translates into CASSKGRVQGRGNTEAFF.

V gene TRBV18 combines with J gene TRBJ2-1; 7 nucleotides line up with TRBD2. This CDR3 is 17 amino acids long. V gave up 2 bases and J gave up 6 bases; unmatched junction bases: 13. Looked up from germline, CDR1 is KGHSH and CDR2 is LQKENI. CDR3 sequence (DNA): TGTGCCAGCTCACCATACAACAGCGTGGGGGGGGGCAATGAGCAGTTCTTC. Translated, it gives CASSPYNSVGGGNEQFF.

CDR3 nucleotide sequence: TGTGCCAGCAGCTACCCTCGGGTCGCCGGGGAGCTGTTTTTT. It translates to CASSYPRVAGELFF. The rearrangement uses TRBV7-2 and TRBJ2-2; D remains ambiguous. Looked up from germline, CDR1 is SGHTA and CDR2 is FQGNSA. The CDR3 runs 14 residues. Trimming left V 4 bases short and J 6 bases short, with 12 bases between.

The genes are TRBV7-8 and TRBJ1-1, with D maybe TRBD1 (6 bases). Trimming took 5 bases from V and 0 from J, leaving 13 bases between them. This CDR3 region has 15 residues. Germline V gene sequence: CDR1 SGHVS, CDR2 FQNEAQ. The CDR3 nucleotides read TGTGCCAGCAGCCAACAACAGGGAATGAACACTGAAGCTTTCTTT. Protein: CASSQQQGMNTEAFF.